Sequencing of this T cell receptor beta chain was carried out in a study of post-analysis software for immune sequencing data. The germline CDR1 and CDR2 sequences are SGHKS and YYEKEE (reference sequence). The CDR3 consists of 15 residues. In the case of this clonotype: The antigen is unknown. One end of the junction fails to match germline, which may point to a read error.

Study-level findings and limits: Multiple sclerosis patients had significantly lower normalized Chao1 diversity than controls. Among a handful of TRBV segments more frequent in patients than controls were TRBV5-6, TRBV5-1 and TRBV20-1. F measure grouped same-batch samples tightly together.

TCR beta cDNA libraries included unique molecular identifiers. It was from roughly 1.1 to 9.2 million T cells that some 500,000 cDNA molecules came. Each CDR3 protein is one row after TCRdb ran MiXCR on the PCR reads. This table holds roughly 800,000 distinct CDR3 sequences, roughly 46% found once. This chain links TRBV5-5 with TRBJ2-5; D is perhaps TRBD2 (5 bases). This receptor was obtained from a girl between 10 and 17 years old with multiple sclerosis. Sample: blood. The CDR3 nucleotides are TGTACCAGCAGCGGACCCAGAGATCCCTTTGAGTCCCAGTACTTC. It codes for CTSSGPRDPFESQYF. Supplemented by reference TRBV5-5 and TRBJ2-5, the full variable domain reads DAGVTQSPTHLIKTRGQQVTLRCSPISGHKSVSWYQQVLGQGPQFIFQYYEKEERGRGNFPDRFSARQFPNYSSELNVNALLLGDSALYLCTSSGPRDPFESQYFGPGTRLLVL.